The entry below describes one T cell receptor beta chain. This clone has just a few counts. Its antigen is currently not known. No base-level quality is on record; no much larger clone is a single base apart. The data stem from a study of blood T cell repertoires in COVID-19 (dated by TCRdb to 2020 to 2022). Looking at the study overall: Collaborator samples came from the United States, Italy and Spain and covered acute and convalescent phases of COVID-19. Where available, HLA class I and class II types were obtained from metadata supplied by the sample provider rather than from assay-based typing. A freely available public database, intended as a resource for researchers studying the immune response to SARS-CoV-2, is where the repertoires were released. The prospective study material was composed of cDNA or gDNA derived from T cells, B-cell-depleted T cells, or PBMCs. The sample metadata nearly always contained a de-identified subject ID, COVID-19 status, age in years and sex. Samples were obtained from the ongoing ImmuneRACE study (first 160 participants) and from some 1,200 subjects provided by 6 global collaborators. The dataset comprised deeply sampled blood TCRbeta repertoires from subjects exposed to, actively infected with, or recovered from COVID-19.

The immunoSEQ Assay, a bias-controlled multiplex PCR, was used to amplify TCRbeta CDR3 regions from genomic DNA. In the source study's methods: The number of nucleated cells in each sample was estimated from the amplification of reference gene primers within the assay. To quantify the absolute abundance of each unique TCRbeta CDR3 rearrangement, sequence reads were collapsed and filtered. For each sample, productive Simpson clonality was calculated by taking the square root of Simpson's diversity index across productive rearrangements. TCRdb retrieved this table from immuneACCESS and kept in-frame rearrangements only. Not all clones are present; in checked studies, unresolved V genes account for under half, and no reason is known for the remainder. V, J and clone size were drawn from that table, and D and trimming were deduced from the DNA. The sample table contains 230,000 or so clones; only one count was recorded for around 84% of them. Of the sample, 15% to 20% falls within the top ten clones.

Collaborating institutions collected whole blood in K2EDTA tubes following their own protocols. Collaborator samples were shipped for TCRbeta analysis as frozen whole blood, isolated PBMCs, or DNA extracted from either sample type. Broader findings and caveats from the paper: The amount of clinical and demographic metadata varied by source and participant and was provided uncurated.

From cysteine to phenylalanine, the CDR3 is 15 amino acids long. Of all the DNA, just the CDR3 is kept, 45 bases in frame from base 1. The CDR1 and CDR2 encoded by the germline V gene are LGHNA and YNFKEQ. The V and J ends are trimmed by 7 bases and 4 bases, leaving 14 bases between them. The rearranged chain carries TRBV4-2 and TRBJ2-6; matching of 6 bases hints at TRBD2 as the D gene. The sequenced material came from peripheral blood. The receptor was derived from a man aged 25 to 45 with active or convalescent COVID-19. The CDR3 region has the sequence CASTPGGGGANVLTF. The base sequence is TGTGCCAGCACCCCCGGGGGAGGAGGGGCCAACGTCCTGACTTTC.